This T cell receptor (beta chain) was identified during a study of neurological immune-mediated disorders. Over 170 million TCR-beta sequences from 15-18 subjects were obtained in each sequencing run. MiXCR was run by TCRdb on the 5' RACE reads, yielding one entry per CDR3 protein. The profile shows 65,000 to 70,000 distinct CDR3 sequences, around 3.9% of them singletons. Germline CDR1 reads SEHNR; CDR2 reads FQNEAQ (reference sequence). There are 14 residues in the CDR3. Trimming removed 4 bases at V and 3 bases at J, with 12 bases between. This clonotype was seen ten or more times. Its cognate antigen is unknown. Study results and caveats: No expanded-clone CDR3 amino acid sequence recurred across subjects, suggesting private TCR-beta repertoires.

The genes are TRBV7-9 and TRBJ1-1; D is unclear. This receptor was taken from a man aged 25 to 40 with multiple sclerosis. The specimen sequenced was PBMCs. DNA of the CDR3: TGTGCCAGCAGCTCCAGTCCCGGGGACACTGAAGCTTTCTTT. Encoded protein: CASSSSPGDTEAFF.